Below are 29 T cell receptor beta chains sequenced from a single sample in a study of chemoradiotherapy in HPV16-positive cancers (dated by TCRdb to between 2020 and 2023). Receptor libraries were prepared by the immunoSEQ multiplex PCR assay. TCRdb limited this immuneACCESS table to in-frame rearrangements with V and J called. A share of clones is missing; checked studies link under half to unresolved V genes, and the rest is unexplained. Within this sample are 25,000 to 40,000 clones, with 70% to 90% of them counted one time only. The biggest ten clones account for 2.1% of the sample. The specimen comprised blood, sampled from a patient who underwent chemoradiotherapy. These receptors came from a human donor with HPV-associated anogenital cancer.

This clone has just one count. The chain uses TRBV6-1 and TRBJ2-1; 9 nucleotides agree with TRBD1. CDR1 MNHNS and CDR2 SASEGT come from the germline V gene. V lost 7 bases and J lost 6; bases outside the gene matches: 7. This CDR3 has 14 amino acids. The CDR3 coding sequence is TGTGCCAGCATTCGGGACAGGGCAGGCAATGAGCAGTTCTTC. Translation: CASIRDRAGNEQFF.

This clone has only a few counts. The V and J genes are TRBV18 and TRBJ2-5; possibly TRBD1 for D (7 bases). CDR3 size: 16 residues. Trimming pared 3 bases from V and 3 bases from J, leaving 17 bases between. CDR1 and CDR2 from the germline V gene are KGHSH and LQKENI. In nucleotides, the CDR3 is TGTGCCAGCTCACCCGGGTGGAGGGACAGAAAAGAGACCCAGTACTTC. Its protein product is CASSPGWRDRKETQYF.

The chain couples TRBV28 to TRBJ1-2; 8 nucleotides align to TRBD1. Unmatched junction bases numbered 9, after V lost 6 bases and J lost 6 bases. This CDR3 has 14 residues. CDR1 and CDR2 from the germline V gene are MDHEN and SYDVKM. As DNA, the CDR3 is TGTGCCAGCAGATCCGTAACAGGGGGGGATGGCTACACCTTC. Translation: CASRSVTGGDGYTF.

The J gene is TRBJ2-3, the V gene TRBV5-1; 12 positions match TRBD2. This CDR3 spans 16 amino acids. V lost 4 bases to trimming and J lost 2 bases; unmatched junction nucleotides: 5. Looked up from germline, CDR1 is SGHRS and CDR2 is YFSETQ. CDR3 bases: TGCGCCAGCAGCCCGACTAGCGGGGGAGCCACAGATACGCAGTATTTT. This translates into CASSPTSGGATDTQYF.

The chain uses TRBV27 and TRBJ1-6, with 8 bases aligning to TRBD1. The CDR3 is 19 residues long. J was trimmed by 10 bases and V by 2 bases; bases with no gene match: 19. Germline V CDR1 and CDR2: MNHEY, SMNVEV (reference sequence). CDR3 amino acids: CASSLIGLRGRMLLSPLHF. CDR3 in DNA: TGTGCCAGCAGTTTAATCGGGCTCAGGGGGCGTATGCTCTTGTCACCCCTCCACTTT.

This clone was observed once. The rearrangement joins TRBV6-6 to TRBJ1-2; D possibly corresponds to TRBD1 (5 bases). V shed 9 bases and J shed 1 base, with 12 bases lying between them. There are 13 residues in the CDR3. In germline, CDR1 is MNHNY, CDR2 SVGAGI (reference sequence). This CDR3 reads CASWGRDNYGYTF. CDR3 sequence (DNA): TGTGCCAGTTGGGGGAGGGATAACTATGGCTACACCTTC.

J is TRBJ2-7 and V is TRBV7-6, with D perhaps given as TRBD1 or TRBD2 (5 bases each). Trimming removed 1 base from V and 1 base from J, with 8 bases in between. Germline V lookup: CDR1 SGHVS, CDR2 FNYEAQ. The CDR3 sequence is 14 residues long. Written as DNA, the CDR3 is TGTGCCAGCAGCTTAGGGGACGGATCCTACGAGCAGTACTTC. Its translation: CASSLGDGSYEQYF.

In DNA, the CDR3 is TGCGCCAGCAGTGAGGTATCGGGGAACACTGAAGCTTTCTTT. Translated: CASSEVSGNTEAFF. The V gene is TRBV10-2, the J gene TRBJ1-1; D unresolved. This CDR3 has 14 amino acids. Trimming took 2 bases from V and 1 from J, leaving 8 bases between them. Per the germline V gene, CDR1 is WSHSY and CDR2 is SAAADI.

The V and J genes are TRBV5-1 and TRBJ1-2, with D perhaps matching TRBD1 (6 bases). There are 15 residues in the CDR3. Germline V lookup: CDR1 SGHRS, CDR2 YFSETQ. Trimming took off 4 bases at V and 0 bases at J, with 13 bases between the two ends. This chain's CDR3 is CASSNTGTSNYGYTF. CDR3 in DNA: TGCGCCAGCAGCAATACAGGGACTTCTAACTATGGCTACACCTTC.

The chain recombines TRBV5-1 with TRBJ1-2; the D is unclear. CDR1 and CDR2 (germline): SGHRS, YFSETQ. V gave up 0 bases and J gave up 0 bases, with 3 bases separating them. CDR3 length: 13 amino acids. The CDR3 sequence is CASSLESNYGYTF. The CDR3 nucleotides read TGCGCCAGCAGCTTGGAGTCTAACTATGGCTACACCTTC.

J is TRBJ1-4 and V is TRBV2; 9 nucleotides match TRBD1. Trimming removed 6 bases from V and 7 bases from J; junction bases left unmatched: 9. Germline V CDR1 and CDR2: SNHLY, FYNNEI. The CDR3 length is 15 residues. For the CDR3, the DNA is TGTGCCAGCAGCCCGGGACAGGGTGGCGGTGAAAAACTGTTTTTT. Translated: CASSPGQGGGEKLFF.

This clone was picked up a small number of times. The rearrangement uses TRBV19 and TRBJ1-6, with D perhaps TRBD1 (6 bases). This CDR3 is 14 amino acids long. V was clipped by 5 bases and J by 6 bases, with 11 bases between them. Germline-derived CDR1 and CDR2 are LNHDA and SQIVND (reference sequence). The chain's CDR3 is CASSARTANSPLHF. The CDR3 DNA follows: TGTGCCAGTAGTGCCCGGACAGCTAATTCACCCCTCCACTTT.

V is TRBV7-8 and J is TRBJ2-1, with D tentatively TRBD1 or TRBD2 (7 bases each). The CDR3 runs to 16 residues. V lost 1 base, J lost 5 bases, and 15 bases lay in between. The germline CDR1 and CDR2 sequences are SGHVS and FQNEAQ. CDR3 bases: TGTGCCAGCAGCTTAGGGTTGGCAGGGGGGGACAATGAGCAGTTCTTC. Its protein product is CASSLGLAGGDNEQFF. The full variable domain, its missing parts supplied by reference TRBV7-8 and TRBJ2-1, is GAGVSQSPRYKVAKRGQDVALRCDPISGHVSLFWYQQALGQGPEFLTYFQNEAQLDKSGLPSDRFFAERPEGSVSTLKIQRTQQEDSAVYLCASSLGLAGGDNEQFFGPGTRLTVL.

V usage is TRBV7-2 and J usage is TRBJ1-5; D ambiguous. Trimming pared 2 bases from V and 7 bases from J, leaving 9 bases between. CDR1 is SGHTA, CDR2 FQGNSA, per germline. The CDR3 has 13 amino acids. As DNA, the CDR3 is TGTGCCAGCAGCTTATCCGGCCAACAGCCCCAGCATTTT. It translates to CASSLSGQQPQHF.

The chain's CDR3 is CASTSWGSYEQYF. The CDR3 nucleotides are TGTGCCAGCACCAGCTGGGGCTCTTACGAGCAGTACTTC. The chain uses TRBV2 and TRBJ2-7, with D possibly being TRBD1 (5 bases). Trimming left V 7 bases short and J 4 bases short, with 14 bases between. The germline CDR1 and CDR2 sequences are SNHLY and FYNNEI. This CDR3 contains 13 residues.

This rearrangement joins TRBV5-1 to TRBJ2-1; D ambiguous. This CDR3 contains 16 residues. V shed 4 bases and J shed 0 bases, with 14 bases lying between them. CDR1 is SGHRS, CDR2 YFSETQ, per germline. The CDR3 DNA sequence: TGCGCCAGCAGCCCCGGTCCAGGAAGCTCCTACAATGAGCAGTTCTTC. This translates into CASSPGPGSSYNEQFF. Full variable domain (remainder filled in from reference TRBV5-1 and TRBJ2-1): KAGVTQTPRYLIKTRGQQVTLSCSPISGHRSVSWYQQTPGQGLQFLFEYFSETQRNKGNFPGRFSGRQFSNSRSEMNVSTLELGDSALYLCASSPGPGSSYNEQFFGPGTRLTVL.

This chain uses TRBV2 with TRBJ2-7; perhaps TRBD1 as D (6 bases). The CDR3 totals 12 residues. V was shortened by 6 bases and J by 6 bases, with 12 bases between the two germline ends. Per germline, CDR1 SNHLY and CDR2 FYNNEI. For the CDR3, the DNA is TGTGCCAGCAGGCTCCAGGGGTTCGAGCAGTACTTC. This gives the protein CASRLQGFEQYF. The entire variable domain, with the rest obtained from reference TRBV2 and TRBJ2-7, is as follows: EPEVTQTPSHQVTQMGQEVILRCVPISNHLYFYWYRQILGQKVEFLVSFYNNEISEKSEIFDDQFSVERPDGSNFTLKIRSTKLEDSAMYFCASRLQGFEQYFGPGTRLTVT.

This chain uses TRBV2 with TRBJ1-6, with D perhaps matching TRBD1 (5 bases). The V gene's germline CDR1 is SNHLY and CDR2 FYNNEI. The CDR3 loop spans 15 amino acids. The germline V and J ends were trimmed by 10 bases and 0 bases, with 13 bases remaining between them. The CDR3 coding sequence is TGTGCCACAGGGAAGCTTAGCTCCTATAATTCACCCCTCCACTTT. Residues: CATGKLSSYNSPLHF.

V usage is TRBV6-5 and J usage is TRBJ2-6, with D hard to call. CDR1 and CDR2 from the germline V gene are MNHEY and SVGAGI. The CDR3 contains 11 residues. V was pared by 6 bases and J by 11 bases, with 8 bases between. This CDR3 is CASSPGDVLTF. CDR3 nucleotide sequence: TGTGCCAGCAGCCCAGGCGACGTCCTGACTTTC.

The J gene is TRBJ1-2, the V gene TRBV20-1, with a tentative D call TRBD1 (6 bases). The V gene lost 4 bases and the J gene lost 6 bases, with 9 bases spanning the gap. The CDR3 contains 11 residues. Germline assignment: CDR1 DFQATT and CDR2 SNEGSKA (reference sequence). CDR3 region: CSAMNRDGYTF. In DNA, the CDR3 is TGCAGTGCTATGAACAGGGATGGCTACACCTTC.

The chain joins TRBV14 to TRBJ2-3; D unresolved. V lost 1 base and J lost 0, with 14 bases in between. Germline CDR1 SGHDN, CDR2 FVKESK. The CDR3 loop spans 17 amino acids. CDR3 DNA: TGTGCCAGCAGCCAAGTCCCCCTGGGCCTGAGCACAGATACGCAGTATTTT. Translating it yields CASSQVPLGLSTDTQYF.

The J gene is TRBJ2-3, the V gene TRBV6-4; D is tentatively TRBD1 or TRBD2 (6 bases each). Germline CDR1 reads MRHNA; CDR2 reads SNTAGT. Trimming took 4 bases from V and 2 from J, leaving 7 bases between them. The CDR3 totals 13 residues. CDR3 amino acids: CASSGGATDTQYF. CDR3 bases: TGTGCCAGCAGTGGGGGGGCCACAGATACGCAGTATTTT.

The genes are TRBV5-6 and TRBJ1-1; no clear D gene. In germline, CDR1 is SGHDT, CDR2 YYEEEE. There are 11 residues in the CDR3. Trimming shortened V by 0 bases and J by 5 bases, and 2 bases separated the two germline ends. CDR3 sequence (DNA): TGTGCCAGCAGCTTGGGTACTGAAGCTTTCTTT. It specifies CASSLGTEAFF.

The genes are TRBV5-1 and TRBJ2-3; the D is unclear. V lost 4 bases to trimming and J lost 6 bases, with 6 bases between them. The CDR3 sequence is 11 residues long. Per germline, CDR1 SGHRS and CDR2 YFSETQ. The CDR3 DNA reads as TGCGCCAGCAGCCATAGGGATACGCAGTATTTT. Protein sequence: CASSHRDTQYF.

The CDR3: CASSQRGGTDTQYF. DNA of the CDR3: TGCGCCAGCAGCCAGCGGGGGGGCACAGATACGCAGTATTTT. V usage is TRBV4-3 and J usage is TRBJ2-3, with 8 nucleotides matching TRBD2. The CDR3 loop spans 14 amino acids. Germline V gene sequence: CDR1 LGHNA, CDR2 YSLEER. Trimming took 3 bases from V and 1 from J; bases not matched to a gene: 0.

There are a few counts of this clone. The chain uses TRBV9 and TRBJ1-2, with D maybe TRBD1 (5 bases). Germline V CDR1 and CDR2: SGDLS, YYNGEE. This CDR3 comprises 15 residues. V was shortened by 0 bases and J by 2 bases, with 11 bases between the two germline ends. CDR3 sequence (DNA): TGTGCCAGCAGCGTAGGGGGGGGACTCAACTATGGCTACACCTTC. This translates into CASSVGGGLNYGYTF. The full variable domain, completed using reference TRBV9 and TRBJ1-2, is DSGVTQTPKHLITATGQRVTLRCSPRSGDLSVYWYQQSLDQGLQFLIQYYNGEERAKGNILERFSAQQFPDLHSELNLSSLELGDSALYFCASSVGGGLNYGYTFGSGTRLTVV.

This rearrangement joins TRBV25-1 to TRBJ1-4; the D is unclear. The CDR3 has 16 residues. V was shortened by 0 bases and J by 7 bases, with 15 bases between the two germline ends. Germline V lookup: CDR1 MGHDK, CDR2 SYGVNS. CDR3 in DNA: TGTGCCAGCAGTGAATATCTAACGAGGGAGGCTGAAAAACTGTTTTTT. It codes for CASSEYLTREAEKLFF.

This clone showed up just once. The CDR3 here is CASSLRQGLGSRPNSPLHF. The DNA for the CDR3 is TGCGCCAGCAGCTTGAGGCAGGGCCTCGGATCTAGACCGAATTCACCCCTCCACTTT. The rearrangement links TRBV5-1 to TRBJ1-6, with TRBD1 as a possible D gene (5 bases). Trimming cost V 1 base and J 7 bases, with 24 bases left between them. There are 19 residues in the CDR3. Germline values: CDR1 SGHRS, CDR2 YFSETQ.

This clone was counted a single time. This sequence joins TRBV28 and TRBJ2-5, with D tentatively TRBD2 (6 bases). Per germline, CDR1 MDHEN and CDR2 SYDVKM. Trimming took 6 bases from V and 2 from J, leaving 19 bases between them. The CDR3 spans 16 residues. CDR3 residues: CASSSTQTGRQETQYF. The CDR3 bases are TGTGCCAGCAGCTCAACCCAGACGGGGAGGCAAGAGACCCAGTACTTC.